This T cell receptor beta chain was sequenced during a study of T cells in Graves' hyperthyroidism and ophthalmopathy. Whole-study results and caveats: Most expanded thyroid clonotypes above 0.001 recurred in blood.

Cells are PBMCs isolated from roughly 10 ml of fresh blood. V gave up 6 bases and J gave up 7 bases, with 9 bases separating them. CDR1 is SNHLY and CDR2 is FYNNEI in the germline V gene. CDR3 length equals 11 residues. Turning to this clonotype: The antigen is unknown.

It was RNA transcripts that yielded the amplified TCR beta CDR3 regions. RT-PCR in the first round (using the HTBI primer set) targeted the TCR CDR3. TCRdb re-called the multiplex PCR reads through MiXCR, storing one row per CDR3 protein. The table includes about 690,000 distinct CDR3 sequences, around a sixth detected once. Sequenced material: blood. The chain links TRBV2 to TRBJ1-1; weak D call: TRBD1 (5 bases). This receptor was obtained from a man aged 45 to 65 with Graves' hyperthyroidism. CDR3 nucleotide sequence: TGTGCCAGCAGGGGGGGGGTTGAAGCTTTCTTT. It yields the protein CASRGGVEAFF.